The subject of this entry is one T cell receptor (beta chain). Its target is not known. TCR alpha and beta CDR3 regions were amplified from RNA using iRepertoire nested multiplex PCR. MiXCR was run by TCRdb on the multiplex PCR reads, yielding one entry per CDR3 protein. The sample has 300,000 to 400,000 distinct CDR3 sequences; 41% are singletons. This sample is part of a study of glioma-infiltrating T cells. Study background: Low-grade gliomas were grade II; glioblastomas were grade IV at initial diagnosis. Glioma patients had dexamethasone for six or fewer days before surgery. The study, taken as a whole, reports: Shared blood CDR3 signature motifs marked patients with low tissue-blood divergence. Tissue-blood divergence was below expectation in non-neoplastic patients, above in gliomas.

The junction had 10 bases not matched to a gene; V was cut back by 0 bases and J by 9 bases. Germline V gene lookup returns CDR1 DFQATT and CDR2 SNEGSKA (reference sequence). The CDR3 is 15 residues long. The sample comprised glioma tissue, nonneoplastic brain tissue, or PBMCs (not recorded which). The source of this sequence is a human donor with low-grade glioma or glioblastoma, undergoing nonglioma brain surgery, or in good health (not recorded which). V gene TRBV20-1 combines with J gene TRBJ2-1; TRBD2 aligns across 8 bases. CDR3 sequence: CSARDPGRGGSEQFF. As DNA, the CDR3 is TGCAGTGCTAGAGATCCGGGACGGGGGGGCAGTGAGCAGTTCTTC.